A selection of T cell receptor beta chains follows, all from one sample in a study of OX40 agonist ivuxolimab in advanced cancers. TCRdb's copy holds only in-frame clones and misses some; the assay was immunoSEQ multiplex PCR. The data show about 47,000 clones, 87% seen once. The sequencing here drew on CD4+ or CD8+ T cells sorted from blood, taken in a trial of the OX40 agonist ivuxolimab. Receptor source: an adult with an advanced solid tumor such as melanoma, head and neck, liver or kidney cancer. Each CDR3 is given with its conserved first and last residue. Fields, in order: J gene, clone size, V gene, CDR3 length, D gene, CDR3 protein, CDR3 DNA. A D gene is named only where the DNA matches it firmly. A row's size may be missing; if present it is once, few, many or a size class.

TRBJ2-7	-	TRBV27	14	-	CASSLSVRRYEQYF	TGTGCCAGCAGTTTATCGGTCAGACGCTACGAGCAGTACTTC
TRBJ2-3	-	TRBV7-2	15	-	CASSFMGTRLDTQYF	TGTGCCAGCAGCTTTATGGGGACGCGTTTGGATACGCAGTATTTT
TRBJ2-7	-	TRBV6-6	11	-	CASLRTYEQYF	TGTGCCAGCCTTCGAACCTACGAGCAGTACTTC
TRBJ1-1	-	TRBV7-2	15	-	CASSLEGRVNTEAFF	TGTGCCAGCAGCTTAGAAGGCAGGGTAAACACTGAAGCTTTCTTT
TRBJ1-3	-	TRBV30	16	TRBD1	CAWREDRGTAGNTIYF	TGTGCCTGGAGGGAAGACAGGGGAACGGCTGGAAACACCATATATTTT
TRBJ2-2	-	TRBV28	15	-	CASIPSRGFTGELFF	TGTGCCAGCATTCCAAGTCGGGGGTTCACCGGGGAGCTGTTTTTT
TRBJ2-3	-	TRBV29-1	13	TRBD2	CSAWGGSTDTQYF	TGCAGCGCCTGGGGGGGTAGCACAGATACGCAGTATTTT
TRBJ1-1	-	TRBV6-5	15	TRBD1	CASSLTGTGTPEAFF	TGTGCCAGCAGTTTGACCGGGACAGGGACCCCTGAAGCTTTCTTT
TRBJ2-7	-	TRBV11-2	15	TRBD1	CASSLAQGDLYEQYF	TGTGCCAGCAGCTTAGCGCAGGGGGACCTTTACGAGCAGTACTTC
TRBJ2-7	-	TRBV5-5	16	-	CASSIQTSHPSYEQYF	TGTGCCAGCAGCATACAAACTAGCCACCCTTCCTACGAGCAGTACTTC
TRBJ1-2	-	TRBV6-1	13	TRBD1	CASSLTGFDGYTF	TGTGCCAGCAGCTTGACAGGGTTTGATGGCTACACCTTC
TRBJ2-1	-	TRBV18	14	TRBD2	CASSPPETSGQQFF	TGTGCCAGCTCACCACCGGAAACTAGCGGACAGCAGTTCTTC
TRBJ2-3	-	TRBV5-1	15	TRBD1	CASSNGQVSTDTQYF	TGCGCCAGCAGCAACGGACAGGTATCCACAGATACGCAGTATTTT
TRBJ1-1	-	TRBV27	16	-	CASSLSLGTVNTEAFF	TGTGCCAGCAGTTTATCGTTAGGGACGGTGAACACTGAAGCTTTCTTT
TRBJ1-2	-	TRBV28	14	-	CASSLSGTEYGYTF	TGTGCCAGCAGTTTGAGCGGGACTGAATATGGCTACACCTTC
TRBJ2-2	few	TRBV28	13	-	CASIDRNTGELFF	TGTGCCAGCATCGACAGAAACACCGGGGAGCTGTTTTTT
TRBJ2-4	-	TRBV28	16	-	CASSLYDRRSENIQYF	TGTGCCAGCAGTTTATACGACAGGAGAAGTGAAAACATTCAGTACTTC
TRBJ1-1	-	TRBV9	15	-	CASSPSGGYNTEAFF	TGTGCCAGCAGCCCCTCCGGGGGGTACAACACTGAAGCTTTCTTT
TRBJ1-1	-	TRBV6-5	13	-	CASSNGLNTEAFF	TGTGCCAGCAGTAACGGACTGAACACTGAAGCTTTCTTT
TRBJ2-6	-	TRBV14	17	-	CASSLLGWVAGANVLTF	TGTGCCAGCAGCCTTCTCGGATGGGTGGCTGGGGCCAACGTCCTGACTTTC
TRBJ1-5	few	TRBV7-8	15	-	CASSLAWYSNQPQHF	TGTGCCAGCAGCTTAGCCTGGTATAGCAATCAGCCCCAGCATTTT
TRBJ2-1	-	TRBV5-1	19	TRBD1	CASSYGQGVSRAYRHEQFF	TGCGCCAGCAGCTACGGACAGGGGGTATCGCGGGCCTACCGCCATGAGCAGTTCTTC
TRBJ2-1	-	TRBV27	17	TRBD2	CASSLLRGGRRYNEQFF	TGTGCCAGCAGTCTCTTGCGGGGAGGGCGAAGATACAATGAGCAGTTCTTC
TRBJ2-5	-	TRBV10-2	12	TRBD2	CASSEGGERGYF	TGCGCCAGCAGTGAAGGAGGCGAGCGGGGGTACTTC
TRBJ1-2	-	TRBV28	14	TRBD1	CASSTPTGPYGYTF	TGTGCCAGCAGTACCCCGACAGGGCCGTATGGCTACACCTTC
TRBJ1-2	-	TRBV28	11	-	CASSRYYGYTF	TGTGCCAGCAGCCGTTACTATGGCTACACCTTC
TRBJ2-2	-	TRBV6-6	14	-	CASSYRGNTGELFF	TGTGCCAGCAGTTACAGGGGGAACACCGGGGAGCTGTTTTTT
TRBJ1-4	-	TRBV6-1	16	-	CASSEAKGHINEKLFF	TGTGCCAGCAGTGAGGCCAAGGGACACATCAATGAAAAACTGTTTTTT
TRBJ2-1	-	TRBV27	14	-	CASTPSTAHNEQFF	TGTGCCAGCACCCCCAGCACAGCCCACAATGAGCAGTTCTTC
TRBJ1-1	-	TRBV18	15	TRBD1	CASSRRQGMNTEAFF	TGTGCCAGCTCCCGACGACAGGGAATGAACACTGAAGCTTTCTTT
TRBJ1-5	few	TRBV27	19	TRBD1	CASSPTTGAGLIFNQPQHF	TGTGCCAGCAGTCCCACGACAGGGGCTGGGCTCATCTTCAATCAGCCCCAGCATTTT
TRBJ2-7	-	TRBV5-5	15	-	CASSLHPDSSYEQYF	TGTGCCAGCAGCTTGCACCCGGATAGCTCCTACGAGCAGTACTTC
TRBJ2-4	-	TRBV4-2	13	-	CASSQDSSDIQYF	TGTGCCAGCAGCCAAGACTCGTCGGACATTCAGTACTTC
TRBJ2-1	-	TRBV5-1	15	TRBD2	CASSIVGAGGPEQFF	TGCGCCAGCAGTATAGTCGGAGCGGGAGGGCCGGAACAGTTCTTC
TRBJ2-7	-	TRBV7-9	13	TRBD2	CASTGGGIYEQYF	TGTGCCAGCACCGGGGGGGGAATCTACGAGCAGTACTTC
TRBJ1-5	-	TRBV28	20	TRBD1	CASSPPYRGGVTELNQPQHF	TGTGCCAGCAGTCCACCGTACAGGGGTGGGGTAACGGAGCTGAATCAGCCCCAGCATTTT
TRBJ2-7	-	TRBV5-1	12	TRBD1	CASGTGVDEQYF	TGCGCCAGCGGGACAGGGGTCGACGAGCAGTACTTC
TRBJ2-7	-	TRBV6-5	14	TRBD1	CASRQPGQSYEQYF	TGTGCCAGCAGACAACCGGGACAGTCCTACGAGCAGTACTTC
TRBJ1-1	-	TRBV2	14	-	CASSQSPGGDEAFF	TGTGCCAGCAGCCAGAGTCCGGGGGGAGATGAAGCTTTCTTT
TRBJ2-2	-	TRBV27	16	TRBD1	CASSSGTGFITGELFF	TGTGCCAGCAGTTCAGGGACAGGGTTCATTACCGGGGAGCTGTTTTTT
TRBJ1-6	-	TRBV19	14	-	CASSNGQLNSPLHF	TGTGCCAGTAGTAATGGACAGCTTAATTCACCCCTCCACTTT
TRBJ1-2	-	TRBV6-6	12	-	CATGNGAIGYTF	TGTGCCACCGGGAATGGGGCCATCGGCTACACCTTC
TRBJ2-2	-	TRBV2	16	TRBD1	CASSDIRDRNTGELFF	TGTGCCAGCAGTGATATTCGGGACAGGAACACCGGGGAGCTGTTTTTT
TRBJ2-1	-	TRBV4-1	13	-	CASSRSGTGEQFF	TGCGCCAGCAGCCGAAGCGGAACTGGCGAGCAGTTCTTC
TRBJ2-1	-	TRBV5-1	15	TRBD1	CASSLDRGPYNEQFF	TGCGCCAGCAGCTTGGACAGGGGGCCTTACAATGAGCAGTTCTTC
TRBJ2-7	-	TRBV5-6	16	-	CASSWILNPGAYEQYF	TGTGCCAGCAGCTGGATACTTAACCCCGGGGCTTACGAGCAGTACTTC
TRBJ1-2	-	TRBV4-1	16	-	CASSQDEGNSNYGYTF	TGCGCCAGCAGCCAAGACGAGGGAAACTCTAACTATGGCTACACCTTC
TRBJ1-2	-	TRBV5-1	15	TRBD1	CASSLAGQGGPGYTF	TGCGCCAGCAGCTTGGCCGGACAGGGGGGCCCCGGCTACACCTTC
TRBJ2-7	-	TRBV2	15	TRBD2	CANTLAGDGGYEQYF	TGTGCCAACACACTAGCGGGAGATGGGGGCTACGAGCAGTACTTC
TRBJ1-5	-	TRBV6-5	14	TRBD1	CASSSTGGGQPQHF	TGTGCCAGCAGTAGTACAGGGGGCGGTCAGCCCCAGCATTTT
TRBJ1-4	-	TRBV13	13	-	CASSHTINEKLFF	TGTGCCAGCAGCCACACTATTAATGAAAAACTGTTTTTT
TRBJ2-3	few	TRBV2	12	-	CASRETRDTQYF	TGTGCCAGCAGGGAGACAAGGGATACGCAGTATTTT
TRBJ2-3	-	TRBV6-5	15	TRBD2	CASKRTSGRTDTQYF	TGTGCCAGCAAGAGGACTAGCGGGAGGACAGATACGCAGTATTTT
TRBJ2-1	-	TRBV28	17	TRBD2	CASSSTLAGSSYNEQFF	TGTGCCAGCAGTTCTACACTAGCGGGGAGCTCCTACAATGAGCAGTTCTTC
TRBJ2-1	-	TRBV6-5	15	-	CASGTSGTGLRVQFF	TGTGCCAGCGGCACTTCCGGGACTGGCCTGAGGGTGCAGTTCTTC
TRBJ2-6	once	TRBV19	13	-	CATSGSGANVLTF	TGTGCCACCTCTGGGTCAGGGGCCAACGTCCTGACTTTC
TRBJ1-2	-	TRBV6-5	15	-	CASSYSVGDTYGYTF	TGTGCCAGCAGCTACTCGGTGGGGGATACCTATGGCTACACCTTC